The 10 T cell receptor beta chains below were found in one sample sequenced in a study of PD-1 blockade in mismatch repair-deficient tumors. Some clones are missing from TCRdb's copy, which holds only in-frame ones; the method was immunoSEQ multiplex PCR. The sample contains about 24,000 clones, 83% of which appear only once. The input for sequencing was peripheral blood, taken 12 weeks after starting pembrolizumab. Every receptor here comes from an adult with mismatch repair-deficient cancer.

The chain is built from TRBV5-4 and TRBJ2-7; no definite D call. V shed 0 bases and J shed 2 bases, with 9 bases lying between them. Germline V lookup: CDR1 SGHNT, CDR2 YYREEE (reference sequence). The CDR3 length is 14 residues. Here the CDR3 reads CASSLGVSPYEQYF. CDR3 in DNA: TGTGCCAGCAGCTTGGGGGTCAGCCCCTACGAGCAGTACTTC.

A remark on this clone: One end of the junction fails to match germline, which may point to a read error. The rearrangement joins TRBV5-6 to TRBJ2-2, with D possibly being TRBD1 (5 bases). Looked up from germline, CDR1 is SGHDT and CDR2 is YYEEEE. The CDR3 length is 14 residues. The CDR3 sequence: CASSFRAGTRELFF. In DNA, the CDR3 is TGTGCCAGCAGCTTCAGGGCCGGCACCCGGGAGCTGTTTTTT.

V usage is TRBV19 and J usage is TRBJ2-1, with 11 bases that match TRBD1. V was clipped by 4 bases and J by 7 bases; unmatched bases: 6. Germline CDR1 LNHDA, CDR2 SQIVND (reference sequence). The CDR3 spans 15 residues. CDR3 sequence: CASSKGRDRGNEQFF. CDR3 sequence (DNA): TGTGCCAGTAGTAAGGGCAGGGACAGGGGGAATGAGCAGTTCTTC. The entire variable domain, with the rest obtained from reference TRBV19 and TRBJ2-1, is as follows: DGGITQSPKYLFRKEGQNVTLSCEQNLNHDAMYWYRQDPGQGLRLIYYSQIVNDFQKGDIAEGYSVSREKKESFPLTVTSAQKNPTAFYLCASSKGRDRGNEQFFGPGTRLTVL.

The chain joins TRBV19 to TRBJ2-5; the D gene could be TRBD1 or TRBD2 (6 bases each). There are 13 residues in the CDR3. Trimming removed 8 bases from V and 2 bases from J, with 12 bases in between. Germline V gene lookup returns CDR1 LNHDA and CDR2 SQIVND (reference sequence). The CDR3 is CASAGQEQETQYF. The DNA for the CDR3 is TGTGCCAGTGCGGGACAAGAGCAAGAGACCCAGTACTTC.

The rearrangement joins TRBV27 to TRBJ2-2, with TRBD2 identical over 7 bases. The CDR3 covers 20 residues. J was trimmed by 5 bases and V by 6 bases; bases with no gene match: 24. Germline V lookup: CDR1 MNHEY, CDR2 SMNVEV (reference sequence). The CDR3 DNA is TGTGCCAGCAGCTTACTACCAACTAGCGAAGGGGCTCAATGGACCGGGGAGCTGTTTTTT. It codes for CASSLLPTSEGAQWTGELFF.

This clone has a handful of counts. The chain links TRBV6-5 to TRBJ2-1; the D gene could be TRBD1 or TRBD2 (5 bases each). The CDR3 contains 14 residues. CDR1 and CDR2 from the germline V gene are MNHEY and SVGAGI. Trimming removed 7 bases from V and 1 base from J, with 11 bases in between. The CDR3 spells CASKWGSSYNEQFF. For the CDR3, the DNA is TGTGCCAGCAAGTGGGGGAGTTCCTACAATGAGCAGTTCTTC.

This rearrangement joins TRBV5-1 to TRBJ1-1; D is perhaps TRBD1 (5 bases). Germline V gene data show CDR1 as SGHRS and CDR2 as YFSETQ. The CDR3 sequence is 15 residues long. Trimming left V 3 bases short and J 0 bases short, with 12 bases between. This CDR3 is CASSYGADMNTEAFF. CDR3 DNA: TGCGCCAGCAGCTACGGGGCCGACATGAACACTGAAGCTTTCTTT. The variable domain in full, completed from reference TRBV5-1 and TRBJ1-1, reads KAGVTQTPRYLIKTRGQQVTLSCSPISGHRSVSWYQQTPGQGLQFLFEYFSETQRNKGNFPGRFSGRQFSNSRSEMNVSTLELGDSALYLCASSYGADMNTEAFFGQGTRLTVV.

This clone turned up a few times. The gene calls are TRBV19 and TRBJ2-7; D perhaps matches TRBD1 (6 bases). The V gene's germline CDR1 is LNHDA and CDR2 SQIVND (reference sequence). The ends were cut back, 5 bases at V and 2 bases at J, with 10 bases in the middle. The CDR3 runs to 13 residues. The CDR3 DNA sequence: TGTGCCAGTAGTCTCACAGGGACCTACGAGCAGTACTTC. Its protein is CASSLTGTYEQYF. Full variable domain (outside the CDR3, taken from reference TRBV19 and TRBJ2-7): DGGITQSPKYLFRKEGQNVTLSCEQNLNHDAMYWYRQDPGQGLRLIYYSQIVNDFQKGDIAEGYSVSREKKESFPLTVTSAQKNPTAFYLCASSLTGTYEQYFGPGTRLTVT.

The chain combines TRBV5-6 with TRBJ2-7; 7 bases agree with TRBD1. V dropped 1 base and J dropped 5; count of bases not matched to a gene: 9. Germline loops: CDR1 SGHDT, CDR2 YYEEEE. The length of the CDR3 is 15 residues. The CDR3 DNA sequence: TGTGCCAGCAGCTTGTTGACAGGGTATGCCCACGAGCAGTACTTC. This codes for CASSLLTGYAHEQYF.

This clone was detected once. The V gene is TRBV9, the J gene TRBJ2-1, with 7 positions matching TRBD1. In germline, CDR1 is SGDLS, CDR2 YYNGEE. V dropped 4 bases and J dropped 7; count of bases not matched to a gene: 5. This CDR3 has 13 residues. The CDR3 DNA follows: TGTGCCAGCAGCCCATGGGGACAGAATGAGCAGTTCTTC. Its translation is CASSPWGQNEQFF.